The 21 T cell receptor beta chains listed next were all sequenced from one sample in a study of shared clonotypes between healthy human individuals. Terminally differentiated effector memory CD45RA+ cells were excluded by CCR7 positive selection of CD45RO-negative cells. Sequenced by immunoSEQ multiplex PCR; TCRdb stores in-frame clones only, minus some. The repertoire holds roughly 2 million clones, with roughly 95% as singletons. Source material: naive CD8+ T cells sorted from blood. These receptors all come from a man between 18 and 29 years old in good health.

The chain has TRBV5-6 and TRBJ1-2; possibly TRBD1 for D (6 bases). The CDR3 covers 14 residues. Germline V gene data show CDR1 as SGHDT and CDR2 as YYEEEE. The ends were cut back, 4 bases at V and 2 bases at J, with 12 bases in the middle. This CDR3 reads CASSHGGWNYGYTF. The CDR3 DNA sequence: TGTGCCAGCAGCCACGGGGGCTGGAACTATGGCTACACCTTC.

The CDR3 spells CASSLASGTGTNYGYTF. The DNA for the CDR3 is TGCGCCAGCAGCTTGGCCTCCGGGACAGGGACTAACTATGGCTACACCTTC. J is TRBJ1-2 and V is TRBV5-1; 9 bases are a match to TRBD1. The CDR3 loop spans 17 amino acids. Germline V gene data show CDR1 as SGHRS and CDR2 as YFSETQ. With 0 bases clipped from V and 0 bases from J, the junction kept 6 bases outside the gene matches.

In the case of this clone: The same CDR3 also results from other DNA sequences found in this sample. The gene calls are TRBV27 and TRBJ2-7, with D uncertain. CDR1 and CDR2 from the germline V gene are MNHEY and SMNVEV (reference sequence). Trimming left V 1 base short and J 3 bases short, with 10 bases between. CDR3 length equals 14 residues. This chain's CDR3 is CASSLLVGSYEQYF. The CDR3 nucleotides are TGTGCCAGCAGTTTATTAGTAGGCAGCTACGAGCAGTACTTC.

This clone appeared once. This sequence joins TRBV9 and TRBJ1-4; 7 nucleotides align to TRBD1. The trim removed 0 bases at V and 12 bases at J, leaving 2 bases unmatched. Per the germline V gene, CDR1 is SGDLS and CDR2 is YYNGEE. The CDR3 totals 12 residues. The CDR3 region is CASSVGGGELFF. The CDR3 DNA is TGTGCCAGCAGCGTAGGAGGGGGCGAACTGTTTTTT.

This rearrangement joins TRBV9 to TRBJ2-7; 7 positions match TRBD1. The CDR3 contains 15 residues. Germline trimming cut 2 bases from V and 0 bases from J; bases unmatched to any gene: 5. Germline CDR1 and CDR2: SGDLS and YYNGEE. This CDR3 is CASSVRDSPSYEQYF. CDR3 DNA sequence: TGTGCCAGCAGCGTCCGGGACAGCCCCTCCTACGAGCAGTACTTC.

Points on this clone: This sample also contains other DNA sequences that code for the same CDR3. The chain joins TRBV11-2 to TRBJ2-7, with 12 nucleotides matching TRBD2. CDR1 and CDR2 from the germline V gene are SGHAT and FQNNGV. The CDR3 contains 15 residues. The ends lost 5 bases at V and 3 bases at J; junction bases unmatched: 5. The CDR3 nucleotides are TGTGCCAGCAGCCTAGGACTAGCGGGGAACTACGAGCAGTACTTC. Encoded protein: CASSLGLAGNYEQYF.

The gene calls are TRBV7-9 and TRBJ1-5; no definite D call. CDR1 and CDR2 (germline): SEHNR, FQNEAQ (reference sequence). This CDR3 is built from 13 residues. The V gene lost 3 bases and the J gene lost 8 bases, with 11 bases spanning the gap. CDR3: CASSFNGKEPQHF. As DNA, the CDR3 is TGTGCCAGCAGCTTCAATGGTAAGGAGCCCCAGCATTTT.

The chain carries TRBV5-4 and TRBJ2-2; D is unresolved. Germline V gene lookup returns CDR1 SGHNT and CDR2 YYREEE (reference sequence). V lost 0 bases to trimming and J lost 7 bases, with 7 bases between them. The CDR3 covers 13 residues. The DNA for the CDR3 is TGTGCCAGCAGCTTGGCGGCCAGCGGGGAGCTGTTTTTT. It is translated as CASSLAASGELFF.

The chain is built from TRBV5-4 and TRBJ1-4; D uncertain. There are 14 residues in the CDR3. Trimming cost V 2 bases and J 6 bases, with 11 bases left between them. The germline CDR1 and CDR2 sequences are SGHNT and YYREEE (reference sequence). CDR3 in amino acids: CASSFSPGDEKLFF. In nucleotides, the CDR3 is TGTGCCAGCAGCTTCTCCCCGGGTGATGAAAAACTGTTTTTT.

CDR3 sequence reads: CASSFGTGVYNEQFF. The CDR3, as DNA: TGTGCCAGCAGTTTTGGGACAGGGGTTTACAATGAGCAGTTCTTC. This chain joins TRBV27 and TRBJ2-1, with TRBD1 matching over 10 bases. The germline V gene has CDR1 MNHEY and CDR2 SMNVEV (reference sequence). V lost 3 bases to trimming and J lost 4 bases; unmatched junction nucleotides: 3. This CDR3 is 15 amino acids long.

V usage is TRBV2 and J usage is TRBJ2-3, with a possible D match to TRBD2 (5 bases). This CDR3 is built from 15 residues. Trimming left V 6 bases short and J 1 base short, with 14 bases between. Per germline, CDR1 SNHLY and CDR2 FYNNEI. CDR3 protein: CASSPEVGGTDTQYF. The CDR3 DNA sequence: TGTGCCAGCAGCCCAGAGGTCGGGGGCACAGATACGCAGTATTTT.

This rearrangement joins TRBV7-3 to TRBJ2-2; D is perhaps TRBD1 (6 bases). Germline V gene lookup returns CDR1 SGHTA and CDR2 FQGTGA. Deletions cut 4 bases from V and 4 bases from J, with 16 bases between. The CDR3 is 16 residues long. The CDR3 DNA is TGTGCCAGCAGCTCAATTGGGGGCCTCGGCACCGGGGAGCTGTTTTTT. Translating it yields CASSSIGGLGTGELFF.

The CDR3 protein is CASSLGAGNTYEQYF. The CDR3 region has the DNA TGTGCCAGCAGCTTAGGGGCTGGCAACACCTACGAGCAGTACTTC. This sequence joins TRBV7-9 and TRBJ2-7; no clear D gene. The CDR3 contains 15 residues. Germline CDR1 and CDR2: SEHNR and FQNEAQ (reference sequence). Trimming left V 1 base short and J 2 bases short, with 12 bases between.

Notes on this clone: In the same sample, other DNA sequences code for this CDR3. The V and J genes are TRBV30 and TRBJ1-6; D perhaps matches TRBD1 (5 bases). With 5 bases removed from V and 4 bases from J, the gap between germline ends came to 12 bases. In germline, CDR1 is GTSNPN, CDR2 SVGIG (reference sequence). The CDR3 is 14 residues long. This CDR3 reads CAWGAENYNSPLHF. The CDR3 nucleotides are TGTGCCTGGGGGGCGGAGAATTATAATTCACCCCTCCACTTT. Full variable domain (outside the CDR3, taken from reference TRBV30 and TRBJ1-6): SQTIHQWPATLVQPVGSPLSLECTVEGTSNPNLYWYRQAAGRGLQLLFYSVGIGQISSEVPQNLSASRPQDRQFILSSKKLLLSDSGFYLCAWGAENYNSPLHFGNGTRLTVT.

This clone was recorded only once. Different DNA sequences within this sample yield the same CDR3. The rearrangement links TRBV5-1 to TRBJ2-7; 9 bases are shared with TRBD1. CDR1 and CDR2 (germline): SGHRS, YFSETQ. The V and J ends lost 4 bases and 3 bases, in that order; junction bases with no gene match: 5. The CDR3 is 14 amino acids. The CDR3, as DNA: TGCGCCAGCAGCCCGGGACAGGGCAACTACGAGCAGTACTTC. Protein: CASSPGQGNYEQYF.

Remarks on this clone: Other DNA variants within this sample encode the same CDR3. J is TRBJ2-2 and V is TRBV6-5; tentatively, D is TRBD1 or TRBD2 (5 bases each). The V end lost 0 bases, the J end lost 2 bases, and 7 bases lay between the germline ends. This CDR3 spans 15 amino acids. CDR1 is MNHEY, CDR2 SVGAGI, per germline. The CDR3 here is CASSYSGENTGELFF. CDR3 coding DNA: TGTGCCAGCAGTTACTCGGGGGAAAACACCGGGGAGCTGTTTTTT.

The genes are TRBV13 and TRBJ2-3, with D possibly matching TRBD1 (6 bases). From germline, CDR1 is PRHDT and CDR2 FYEKMQ (reference sequence). Trimming removed 5 bases from V and 1 base from J, with 16 bases in between. The CDR3 spans 16 residues. The CDR3 region has the DNA TGTGCCAGCAGCCTTACAGGGAACGGAGGCACAGATACGCAGTATTTT. It is translated as CASSLTGNGGTDTQYF.

The chain has TRBV29-1 and TRBJ1-2; unclear D gene. The V gene lost 4 bases and the J gene lost 2 bases, with 11 bases spanning the gap. The germline V gene has CDR1 SQVTM and CDR2 ANQGSEA. The CDR3 loop spans 13 amino acids. The CDR3 is CSVGPEGNYGYTF. Here the CDR3 DNA reads TGCAGCGTTGGCCCAGAGGGAAACTATGGCTACACCTTC.

CDR3 coding DNA: TGTGCCAGCAGTCAGGGGGGCTTACAGGGGAATGGCTACACCTTC. This codes for CASSQGGLQGNGYTF. This sequence joins TRBV28 and TRBJ1-2; 7 positions agree with TRBD1. The CDR3 sequence is 15 residues long. Losses at the gene ends were 5 bases for V and 6 bases for J; bases not matched to a gene: 12. Germline V CDR1 and CDR2: MDHEN, SYDVKM.

The J gene is TRBJ1-2, the V gene TRBV28; possible D gene TRBD1, 6 bases. Germline CDR1 reads MDHEN; CDR2 reads SYDVKM. The ends were cut back, 2 bases at V and 8 bases at J, with 18 bases in the middle. The CDR3 contains 15 residues. The DNA of the CDR3 is TGTGCCAGCAGTTTAGGGGGCACAGGAGTGGAAGGCTACACCTTC. This codes for CASSLGGTGVEGYTF.

The CDR3 loop reads CASSSETLYNEQFF. DNA for the CDR3: TGTGCCAGCAGCTCGGAGACACTCTACAATGAGCAGTTCTTC. The J gene is TRBJ2-1, the V gene TRBV7-9, with unresolved D. The germline gives CDR1 SEHNR, CDR2 FQNEAQ (reference sequence). V was shortened by 4 bases and J by 3 bases, with 10 bases between the two germline ends. CDR3 size: 14 residues.